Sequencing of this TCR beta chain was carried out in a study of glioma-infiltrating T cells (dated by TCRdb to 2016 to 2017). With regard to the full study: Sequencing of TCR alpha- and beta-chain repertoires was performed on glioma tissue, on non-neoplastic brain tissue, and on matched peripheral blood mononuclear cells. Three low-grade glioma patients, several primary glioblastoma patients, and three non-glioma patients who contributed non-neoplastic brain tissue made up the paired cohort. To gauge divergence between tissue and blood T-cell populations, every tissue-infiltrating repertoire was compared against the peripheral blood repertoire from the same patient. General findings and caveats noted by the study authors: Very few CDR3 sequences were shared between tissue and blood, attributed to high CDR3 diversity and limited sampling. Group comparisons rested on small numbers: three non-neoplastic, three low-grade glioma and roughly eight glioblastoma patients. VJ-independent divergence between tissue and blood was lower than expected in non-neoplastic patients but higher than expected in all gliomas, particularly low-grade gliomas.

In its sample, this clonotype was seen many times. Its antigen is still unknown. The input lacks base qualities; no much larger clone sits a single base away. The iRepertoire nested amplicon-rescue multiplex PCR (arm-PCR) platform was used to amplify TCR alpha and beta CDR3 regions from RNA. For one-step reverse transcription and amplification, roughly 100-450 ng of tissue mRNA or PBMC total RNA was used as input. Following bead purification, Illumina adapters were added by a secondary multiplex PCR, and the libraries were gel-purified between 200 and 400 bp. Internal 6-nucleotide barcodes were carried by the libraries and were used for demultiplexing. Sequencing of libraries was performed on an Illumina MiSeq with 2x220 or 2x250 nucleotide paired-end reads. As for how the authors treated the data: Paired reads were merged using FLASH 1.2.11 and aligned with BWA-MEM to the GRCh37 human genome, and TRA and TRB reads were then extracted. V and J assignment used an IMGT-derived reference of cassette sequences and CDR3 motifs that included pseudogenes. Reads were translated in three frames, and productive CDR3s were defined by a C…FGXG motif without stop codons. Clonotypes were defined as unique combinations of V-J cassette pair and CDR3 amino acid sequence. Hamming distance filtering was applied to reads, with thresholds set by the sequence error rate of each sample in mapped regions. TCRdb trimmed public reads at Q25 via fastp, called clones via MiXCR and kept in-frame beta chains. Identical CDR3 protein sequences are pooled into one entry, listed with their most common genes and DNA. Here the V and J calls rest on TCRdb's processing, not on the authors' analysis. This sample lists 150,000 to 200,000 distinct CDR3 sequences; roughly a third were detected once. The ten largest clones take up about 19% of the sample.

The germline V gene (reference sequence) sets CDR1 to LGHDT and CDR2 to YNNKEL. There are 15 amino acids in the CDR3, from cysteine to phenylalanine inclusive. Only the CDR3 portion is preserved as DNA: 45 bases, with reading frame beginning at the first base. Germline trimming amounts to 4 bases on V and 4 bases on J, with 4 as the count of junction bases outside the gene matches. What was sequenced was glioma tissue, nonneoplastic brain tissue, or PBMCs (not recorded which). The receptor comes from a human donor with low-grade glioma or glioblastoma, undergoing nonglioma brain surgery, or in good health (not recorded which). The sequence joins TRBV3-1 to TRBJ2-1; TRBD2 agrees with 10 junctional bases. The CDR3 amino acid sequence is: CASSPRTSGYNEQFF. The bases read TGTGCCAGCAGCCCCCGGACTAGCGGTTACAATGAGCAGTTCTTC.